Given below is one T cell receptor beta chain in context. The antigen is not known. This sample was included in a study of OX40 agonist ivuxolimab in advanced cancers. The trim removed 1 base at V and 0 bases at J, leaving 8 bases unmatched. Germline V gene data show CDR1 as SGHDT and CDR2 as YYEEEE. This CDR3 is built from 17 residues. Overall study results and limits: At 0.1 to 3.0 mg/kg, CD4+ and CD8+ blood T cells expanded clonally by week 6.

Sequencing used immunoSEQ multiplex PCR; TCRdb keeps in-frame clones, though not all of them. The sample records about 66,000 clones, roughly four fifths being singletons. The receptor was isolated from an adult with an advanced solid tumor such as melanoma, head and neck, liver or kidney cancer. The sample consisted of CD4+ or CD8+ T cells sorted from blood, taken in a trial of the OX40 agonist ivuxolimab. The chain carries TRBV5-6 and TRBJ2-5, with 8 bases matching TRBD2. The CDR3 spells CASSLILREGHQETQYF. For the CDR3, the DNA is TGTGCCAGCAGCTTGATTCTTCGGGAGGGCCACCAAGAGACCCAGTACTTC. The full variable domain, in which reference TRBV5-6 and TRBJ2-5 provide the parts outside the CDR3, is DAGVTQSPTHLIKTRGQQVTLRCSPKSGHDTVSWYQQALGQGPQFIFQYYEEEERQRGNFPDRFSGHQFPNYSSELNVNALLLGDSALYLCASSLILREGHQETQYFGPGTRLLVL.